Each of the 24 T cell receptor beta chains below was sequenced from the same sample in a study of beta chain features in type 1 diabetes (dated by TCRdb to 2017 to 2018). Receptor libraries were prepared by the immunoSEQ multiplex PCR assay. All of the isolated RNA was reverse transcribed with the High Capacity cDNA Reverse Transcription Kit, so expressed TCRB transcripts were sequenced. TCRdb carries this immuneACCESS record with in-frame sequences only. Its versions omit some clonotypes, under half of them owing to an unresolved V gene in the studies checked, with the rest unexplained. In this sample the table shows 680,000 or so clones, 15% to 18% of which occur a single time. Approximately 0.087% of the sample belongs to the ten largest clones. The material sequenced was naive CD4+ T cells from blood. The cell subset or site label, as the study defines it: true naive CD4+ T cells. These receptors all come from a man between 18 and 35 years old in good health.

This clone was counted between two and nine times. The V gene is TRBV2, the J gene TRBJ1-4, with 9 bases matching TRBD1. V dropped 4 bases and J dropped 7; count of bases not matched to a gene: 4. The CDR3 length is 14 residues. Germline CDR1 and CDR2: SNHLY and FYNNEI. CDR3 amino acids: CASSGGTGTEKLFF. The CDR3 nucleotides read TGTGCCAGCAGTGGGGGGACAGGGACTGAAAAACTGTTTTTT.

The sample holds a few counts of this clone. The V and J genes are TRBV6-5 and TRBJ1-4; D is unclear. Trimming shortened V by 11 bases and J by 7 bases, and 20 bases separated the two germline ends. The CDR3 loop spans 14 amino acids. The germline CDR1 and CDR2 sequences are MNHEY and SVGAGI. CDR3 sequence: CASKSRQAGEKLFF. CDR3 nucleotides: TGTGCCTCTAAATCCCGGCAGGCCGGTGAAAAACTGTTTTTT.

This clone has just a few counts. V usage is TRBV7-9 and J usage is TRBJ2-7; D is unresolved. The CDR3 is 14 residues long. Germline V gives CDR1 SEHNR, CDR2 FQNEAQ (reference sequence). V was clipped by 8 bases and J by 2 bases, with 16 bases between them. The DNA for the CDR3 is TGTGCCAGCGGCCACGGCCGACGAACCTACGAGCAGTACTTC. This sequence encodes CASGHGRRTYEQYF.

A note on this clone: This same CDR3 is encoded by further DNA sequences in the sample. The gene calls are TRBV28 and TRBJ2-7, with D perhaps TRBD2 (5 bases). The V end lost 1 base, the J end lost 1 base, and 17 bases lay between the germline ends. Germline assignment: CDR1 MDHEN and CDR2 SYDVKM. The CDR3 loop spans 17 amino acids. CDR3 DNA sequence: TGTGCCAGCAGTTTATTCTCGGGGTCCTCGCTATCCTACGAGCAGTACTTC. Translated: CASSLFSGSSLSYEQYF. The full variable domain, its missing parts supplied by reference TRBV28 and TRBJ2-7, is DVKVTQSSRYLVKRTGEKVFLECVQDMDHENMFWYRQDPGLGLRLIYFSYDVKMKEKGDIPEGYSVSREKKERFSLILESASTNQTSMYLCASSLFSGSSLSYEQYFGPGTRLTVT.

The chain carries TRBV5-1 and TRBJ2-5, with TRBD2 matching over 10 bases. Trimming took 4 bases from V and 0 from J; bases not matched to a gene: 6. From germline, CDR1 is SGHRS and CDR2 YFSETQ. The CDR3 is 16 amino acids. CDR3 sequence: CASSALLAGYQETQYF. The CDR3 bases are TGCGCCAGCAGCGCGTTACTAGCGGGGTACCAAGAGACCCAGTACTTC.

The chain joins TRBV4-2 to TRBJ2-7, with D perhaps matching TRBD2 (6 bases). CDR3 size: 14 residues. Germline CDR1 reads LGHNA; CDR2 reads YNFKEQ. V shed 4 bases and J shed 5 bases, with 15 bases lying between them. The CDR3, as DNA: TGTGCCAGCAGCCGCCCCGCGGGGTGGAACGAGCAGTACTTC. It translates to CASSRPAGWNEQYF.

This clone appeared a few times. The rearrangement joins TRBV11-3 to TRBJ2-1; tentatively, D is TRBD2 (6 bases). V lost 8 bases to trimming and J lost 8 bases, with 19 bases between them. The CDR3 has 14 amino acids. Germline CDR1 is SGHNT and CDR2 is YENEEA. The CDR3 DNA reads TGTGCCAGCTCCAGTGGGCCCCGGGACTATGAGCAGTTCTTC. It yields the protein CASSSGPRDYEQFF. The whole variable domain, filled in from reference TRBV11-3 and TRBJ2-1, reads EAGVVQSPRYKIIEKKQPVAFWCNPISGHNTLYWYLQNLGQGPELLIRYENEEAVDDSQLPKDRFSAERLKGVDSTLKIQPAELGDSAVYLCASSSGPRDYEQFFGPGTRLTVL.

V is TRBV28 and J is TRBJ2-7; possibly TRBD2 for D (5 bases). Trimming left V 3 bases short and J 9 bases short, with 9 bases between. The CDR3 extends over 11 amino acids. The germline V gene has CDR1 MDHEN and CDR2 SYDVKM. The CDR3 DNA sequence: TGTGCCAGCAGTTTCATGGAGGCGCAGTACTTC. This gives the protein CASSFMEAQYF.

The chain joins TRBV7-9 to TRBJ2-1, with TRBD1 matching over 7 bases. Germline CDR1 SEHNR, CDR2 FQNEAQ (reference sequence). This CDR3 has 15 amino acids. The V and J ends lost 4 bases and 6 bases, in that order; junction bases with no gene match: 9. The DNA for the CDR3 is TGTGCCAGCAGCTCACAGGGGACACGTTCCAATGAGCAGTTCTTC. Residues: CASSSQGTRSNEQFF.

The chain carries TRBV5-1 and TRBJ2-1, with D maybe TRBD1 (5 bases). The CDR3 is 16 amino acids. The V gene's germline CDR1 is SGHRS and CDR2 YFSETQ. V dropped 4 bases and J dropped 0 bases, with 14 bases sitting between them. DNA of the CDR3: TGCGCCAGCAGCCTTCCAGGGAAAGCCTCCTACAATGAGCAGTTCTTC. It specifies CASSLPGKASYNEQFF. Using reference TRBV5-1 and TRBJ2-1 for the parts outside the CDR3, the full variable domain is KAGVTQTPRYLIKTRGQQVTLSCSPISGHRSVSWYQQTPGQGLQFLFEYFSETQRNKGNFPGRFSGRQFSNSRSEMNVSTLELGDSALYLCASSLPGKASYNEQFFGPGTRLTVL.

This chain connects TRBV9 to TRBJ1-1; 8 bases line up with TRBD1. The germline V gene has CDR1 SGDLS and CDR2 YYNGEE. With 4 bases clipped from V and 8 bases from J, the junction kept 16 bases outside the gene matches. There are 16 residues in the CDR3. The CDR3 loop is CASSRSNRGTRKEAFF. As DNA, the CDR3 is TGTGCCAGCAGCCGCAGCAACAGGGGGACGAGAAAAGAAGCTTTCTTT. Drawing the rest from reference TRBV9 and TRBJ1-1, the complete variable domain is DSGVTQTPKHLITATGQRVTLRCSPRSGDLSVYWYQQSLDQGLQFLIQYYNGEERAKGNILERFSAQQFPDLHSELNLSSLELGDSALYFCASSRSNRGTRKEAFFGQGTRLTVV.

This clone was observed a few times. Other DNA sequences in the same sample also yield this CDR3. The chain has TRBV12-5 and TRBJ2-5; D gene ambiguous. Trimming removed 1 base at V and 3 bases at J, with 0 bases between. CDR3 size: 11 residues. From germline, CDR1 is LGHNT and CDR2 FRNRAP. The CDR3 nucleotides read TGTGCTAGTGGTTTGGAAGAGACCCAGTACTTC. Translated, it gives CASGLEETQYF.

The chain carries TRBV7-2 and TRBJ1-4, with 8 bases lining up with TRBD1. The CDR3 sequence is 14 residues long. Trimming removed 5 bases from V and 8 bases from J; junction bases left unmatched: 7. Germline values: CDR1 SGHTA, CDR2 FQGNSA. CDR3 coding DNA: TGTGCCAGCAGCCATCGGACAGGGCGGGAAAAACTGTTTTTT. Translated, it gives CASSHRTGREKLFF.

V gene TRBV9 combines with J gene TRBJ1-3, with 10 bases that match TRBD1. There are 12 residues in the CDR3. Germline V gene data show CDR1 as SGDLS and CDR2 as YYNGEE. V was pared by 4 bases and J by 10 bases, with 2 bases of the junction left unmatched. The CDR3 is CASSMGQGTIYF. As DNA, the CDR3 is TGTGCCAGCAGCATGGGACAGGGGACCATATATTTT. Combining the CDR3 with reference TRBV9 and TRBJ1-3 gives the whole variable domain DSGVTQTPKHLITATGQRVTLRCSPRSGDLSVYWYQQSLDQGLQFLIQYYNGEERAKGNILERFSAQQFPDLHSELNLSSLELGDSALYFCASSMGQGTIYFGEGSWLTVV.

The chain couples TRBV29-1 to TRBJ1-6, with TRBD1 matching 10 bases. From germline, CDR1 is SQVTM and CDR2 ANQGSEA. This CDR3 spans 15 amino acids. The V and J ends lost 7 bases and 9 bases, in that order; junction bases with no gene match: 12. Here the CDR3 DNA reads TGCAGCGCCAGGGCCGACAGGGGGCCGAGTTCACCCCTCCACTTT. This sequence encodes CSARADRGPSSPLHF.

This clone was seen a few times. J is TRBJ2-7 and V is TRBV11-2; 12 bases agree with TRBD2. Germline V gives CDR1 SGHAT, CDR2 FQNNGV. The V segment lost 6 bases and the J segment 2 bases; nucleotides outside the gene matches: 14. The CDR3 loop spans 18 amino acids. CDR3 amino acids: CASRRRGGTSGRTYEQYF. CDR3 in DNA: TGTGCCAGCAGGAGGAGAGGGGGAACTAGCGGGAGGACCTACGAGCAGTACTTC.

This clone occurred a few times. The V gene is TRBV7-8, the J gene TRBJ1-1, with a possible D match to TRBD1 (6 bases). The V gene lost 2 bases and the J gene lost 0 bases, with 10 bases spanning the gap. CDR1 is SGHVS, CDR2 FQNEAQ, per germline. The CDR3 is 15 residues long. CDR3 DNA sequence: TGTGCCAGCAGCTTAATGGGGGCGGTGAACACTGAAGCTTTCTTT. This translates into CASSLMGAVNTEAFF. Full variable domain (outside the CDR3, taken from reference TRBV7-8 and TRBJ1-1): GAGVSQSPRYKVAKRGQDVALRCDPISGHVSLFWYQQALGQGPEFLTYFQNEAQLDKSGLPSDRFFAERPEGSVSTLKIQRTQQEDSAVYLCASSLMGAVNTEAFFGQGTRLTVV.

There are a few counts of this clone. This rearrangement joins TRBV15 to TRBJ2-5; 8 nucleotides agree with TRBD1. This CDR3 region has 13 residues. Germline loops: CDR1 LNHNV, CDR2 YYDKDF (reference sequence). The J segment lost 2 bases and the V segment lost 5 bases, leaving 1 base of the junction unmatched. CDR3 bases: TGTGCCACCAGCGGACAGGGACAAGAGACCCAGTACTTC. It specifies CATSGQGQETQYF.

There are a few counts of this clone. This rearrangement joins TRBV21-1 to TRBJ2-3; the table's D call, TRBD2, was not checked against the DNA. TRBV21-1 is a listed pseudogene. The CDR3 extends over 14 amino acids. The CDR3 nucleotides read TGTGCCAGCAGCTGCCGAAGAGAAGAACTGACGCAGTATTTT. Its protein is CASSCRREELTQYF.

V is TRBV20-1 and J is TRBJ2-1; D is possibly TRBD2 (5 bases). The V end lost 1 base, the J end lost 14 bases, and 12 bases lay between the germline ends. The germline CDR1 and CDR2 sequences are DFQATT and SNEGSKA (reference sequence). There are 11 residues in the CDR3. CDR3 nucleotide sequence: TGCAGTGCTAGAGGCCCGCCCGGGAAGTTCTTC. It is translated as CSARGPPGKFF.

This clone has more than one count but fewer than ten. The genes are TRBV29-1 and TRBJ1-2; D remains unclear. The V end lost 4 bases, the J end lost 7 bases, and 7 bases lay between the germline ends. Germline-derived CDR1 and CDR2 are SQVTM and ANQGSEA. This CDR3 spans 10 amino acids. In DNA form, the CDR3 reads TGCAGCGTTGTGCGGTTTGGCTACACCTTC. It codes for CSVVRFGYTF.

This clone was seen a handful of times. V and J are TRBV19 and TRBJ1-2, with unresolved D. The germline V and J ends were trimmed by 5 bases and 4 bases, with 8 bases remaining between them. The V gene's germline CDR1 is LNHDA and CDR2 SQIVND (reference sequence). This CDR3 contains 12 residues. CDR3: CASSGQAYGYTF. CDR3 in DNA: TGTGCCAGTAGTGGGCAGGCCTATGGCTACACCTTC.

This clone has more than one count but fewer than ten. The V and J genes are TRBV19 and TRBJ2-2, with TRBD1 matching over 7 bases. Germline V CDR1 and CDR2: LNHDA, SQIVND (reference sequence). This CDR3 spans 14 amino acids. J gave up 3 bases and V 6 bases, and 4 bases lay outside the gene matches. The CDR3 region is CASRPQGYTGELFF. As DNA, the CDR3 is TGTGCCAGTAGACCACAGGGGTACACCGGGGAGCTGTTTTTT.

There are a few counts of this clone. The V and J genes are TRBV2 and TRBJ2-7, with no clear D. Germline loops: CDR1 SNHLY, CDR2 FYNNEI. The CDR3 is made up of 14 amino acids. The V gene lost 5 bases and the J gene lost 1 base, with 12 bases spanning the gap. Here the CDR3 reads CASSKDGQSYEQYF. The CDR3 bases are TGTGCCAGCAGTAAAGACGGGCAGTCCTACGAGCAGTACTTC.